Listed here are 31 T cell receptor beta chains from one sample, sequenced in a study of shared clonotypes between healthy human individuals. Produced via immunoSEQ multiplex PCR; TCRdb's table is partial and in-frame only. The table records about 680,000 clones, less than 80% of them present only once. The sequenced sample was memory CD4+ T cells sorted from blood. The subset is: CD45RA-negative fraction. The receptor source for this set is a woman aged 30 to 39 in good health.

This sequence joins TRBV25-1 and TRBJ1-5, with a possible D match to TRBD1 (5 bases). The CDR3 covers 15 residues. V was shortened by 3 bases and J by 3 bases, with 12 bases between the two germline ends. CDR1 MGHDK and CDR2 SYGVNS come from the germline V gene. The chain's CDR3 is CASSDPGDYNQPQHF. CDR3 nucleotides: TGTGCCAGCAGTGATCCCGGGGACTACAATCAGCCCCAGCATTTT.

The chain couples TRBV9 to TRBJ1-5; TRBD1 agrees at 11 bases. The CDR3 runs 15 residues. Trimming cost V 4 bases and J 3 bases; bases outside gene matches: 3. Germline V CDR1 and CDR2: SGDLS, YYNGEE. The CDR3 is CASSSGQGVNQPQHF. The DNA for the CDR3 is TGTGCCAGCAGCTCGGGACAGGGGGTCAATCAGCCCCAGCATTTT.

For the CDR3, the DNA is TGCGCCAGCAGCTTGAACAGCGGGAGTAGTGAGACCCAGTACTTC. Translated, it gives CASSLNSGSSETQYF. The rearrangement joins TRBV5-1 to TRBJ2-5; 8 bases fit TRBD2. There are 15 residues in the CDR3. Trimming took 1 base from V and 5 from J; bases not matched to a gene: 7. Germline CDR1 reads SGHRS; CDR2 reads YFSETQ.

CDR3 region: CAWSGTHSGANVLTF. CDR3 DNA sequence: TGTGCCTGGAGTGGGACACACTCTGGGGCCAACGTCCTGACTTTC. J is TRBJ2-6 and V is TRBV30, with D possibly being TRBD1 (5 bases). The CDR3 is 15 amino acids. The germline V and J ends were trimmed by 1 base and 0 bases, with 7 bases remaining between them. CDR1 is GTSNPN and CDR2 is SVGIG in the germline V gene (reference sequence).

The genes are TRBV2 and TRBJ1-5; D might be TRBD1 (6 bases). Trimming took off 11 bases at V and 4 bases at J, with 15 bases between the two ends. The CDR3 totals 13 residues. Germline V lookup: CDR1 SNHLY, CDR2 FYNNEI. The CDR3 spells CAAKQGTNQPQHF. CDR3 DNA sequence: TGTGCCGCAAAACAGGGTACAAATCAGCCCCAGCATTTT.

V is TRBV7-2 and J is TRBJ2-2; no clear D gene. The CDR3 has 13 amino acids. Germline-derived CDR1 and CDR2 are SGHTA and FQGNSA. The V and J ends lost 3 bases and 4 bases respectively, with 6 bases between them. The CDR3 sequence is CASSFLSTGELFF. In nucleotides, the CDR3 is TGTGCCAGCAGCTTTCTTAGCACCGGGGAGCTGTTTTTT.

The J gene is TRBJ2-7, the V gene TRBV18; a weak D match, TRBD2 (6 bases). The V gene's germline CDR1 is KGHSH and CDR2 LQKENI. The CDR3 is 15 amino acids. Trimming cost V 1 base and J 9 bases, with 19 bases left between them. The CDR3 DNA sequence: TGTGCCAGCTCACCACGTGGGACTCCCTCAACCGGGCAGTACTTC. It encodes CASSPRGTPSTGQYF.

The chain joins TRBV6-5 to TRBJ1-1; D is undetermined. This CDR3 is built from 15 residues. Trimming cost V 0 bases and J 1 base, with 9 bases left between them. Germline CDR1 MNHEY, CDR2 SVGAGI. The CDR3 coding sequence is TGTGCCAGCAGTTACTCTGGGAGATCGAACACTGAAGCTTTCTTT. It specifies CASSYSGRSNTEAFF.

This clone was observed many times. The chain is built from TRBV28 and TRBJ2-7; 8 nucleotides align to TRBD2. CDR3 length equals 16 residues. CDR1 is MDHEN, CDR2 SYDVKM, per germline. Unmatched junction bases numbered 18, after V lost 6 bases and J lost 8 bases. In DNA form, the CDR3 reads TGTGCCAGCAGCTCCGGGACCAGCGGGAGCGGGAAAAAGCAGTACTTC. This gives the protein CASSSGTSGSGKKQYF.

The chain joins TRBV2 to TRBJ2-7; D possibly matches TRBD1 or TRBD2 (5 bases each). V was pared by 2 bases and J by 0 bases, with 11 bases between. The germline CDR1 and CDR2 sequences are SNHLY and FYNNEI. This CDR3 has 15 residues. Written as DNA, the CDR3 is TGTGCCAGCAGTGAAAGGTGGGACCGCTCCTACGAGCAGTACTTC. This sequence encodes CASSERWDRSYEQYF. The full variable domain, in which reference TRBV2 and TRBJ2-7 provide the parts outside the CDR3, is EPEVTQTPSHQVTQMGQEVILRCVPISNHLYFYWYRQILGQKVEFLVSFYNNEISEKSEIFDDQFSVERPDGSNFTLKIRSTKLEDSAMYFCASSERWDRSYEQYFGPGTRLTVT.

V gene TRBV11-2 combines with J gene TRBJ1-2; the D gene is possibly TRBD1 (6 bases). CDR3 size: 14 residues. Germline CDR1 reads SGHAT; CDR2 reads FQNNGV. Trimming pared 6 bases from V and 7 bases from J, leaving 18 bases between. CDR3 amino acids: CASRGYRDSIGYTF. For the CDR3, the DNA is TGTGCCAGCAGGGGATACAGGGACTCGATTGGCTACACCTTC.

Worth noting for this clone: Different DNA sequences within this sample yield the same CDR3. This sequence joins TRBV5-1 and TRBJ2-7, with 7 bases fitting TRBD2. The CDR3 covers 14 residues. Trimming removed 4 bases from V and 0 bases from J; junction bases left unmatched: 4. Looked up from germline, CDR1 is SGHRS and CDR2 is YFSETQ. CDR3 in DNA: TGCGCCAGCAGCAGGGAGGGAAGCTCCTACGAGCAGTACTTC. Amino acid sequence: CASSREGSSYEQYF.

The V gene is TRBV2, the J gene TRBJ2-1; weak D call: TRBD2 (6 bases). This CDR3 is 14 amino acids long. The ends were cut back, 5 bases at V and 9 bases at J, with 17 bases in the middle. Germline assignment: CDR1 SNHLY and CDR2 FYNNEI. CDR3 region: CASSSGTPRTEQFF. The CDR3 coding sequence is TGTGCCAGCAGTTCCGGGACTCCCAGGACTGAGCAGTTCTTC.

The rearrangement joins TRBV18 to TRBJ2-5; the D is unclear. This CDR3 spans 15 amino acids. The V and J ends lost 0 bases and 4 bases respectively, with 12 bases between them. CDR1 is KGHSH and CDR2 is LQKENI in the germline V gene. The DNA for the CDR3 is TGTGCCAGCTCACCACCGATGGACGGTGGAGAGACCCAGTACTTC. It is translated as CASSPPMDGGETQYF.

The CDR3 loop is CASSFRRAGDNEQFF. The CDR3 DNA is TGTGCCAGCAGTTTCCGACGAGCGGGGGACAATGAGCAGTTCTTC. The chain employs TRBV6-5 and TRBJ2-1, with 8 bases that match TRBD2. The CDR3 consists of 15 residues. Losses at the gene ends were 4 bases for V and 5 bases for J; bases not matched to a gene: 7. Germline CDR1 is MNHEY and CDR2 is SVGAGI.

Concerning this clone itself: Being one base from a much bigger clone, this may be a read error. Other nucleotide sequences from this sample produce the same CDR3. The chain has TRBV2 and TRBJ2-7; D remains ambiguous. CDR3 length: 11 residues. CDR1 is SNHLY and CDR2 is FYNNEI in the germline V gene. Trimming removed 3 bases from V and 2 bases from J, with 2 bases in between. Written as DNA, the CDR3 is TGTGCCAGCAGTGAGGCCTACGAGCAGTACTTC. It translates to CASSEAYEQYF.

This chain links TRBV5-5 with TRBJ1-1, with TRBD1 matching over 9 bases. The V and J ends lost 4 bases and 10 bases, in that order; junction bases with no gene match: 8. CDR3 length: 13 amino acids. Germline CDR1 reads SGHKS; CDR2 reads YYEKEE (reference sequence). In nucleotides, the CDR3 is TGTGCCAGCAGCGCGGGACAGGGTTTTCGAGCTTTCTTT. It yields the protein CASSAGQGFRAFF.

The genes are TRBV18 and TRBJ2-5, with no clear D. CDR3 length equals 14 residues. The V gene lost 2 bases and the J gene lost 3 bases, with 10 bases spanning the gap. In germline, CDR1 is KGHSH, CDR2 LQKENI. CDR3 DNA: TGTGCCAGCTCACCAGTGGCGTCAGAAGAGACCCAGTACTTC. It specifies CASSPVASEETQYF.

The gene calls are TRBV6-6 and TRBJ2-5; TRBD2 aligns across 10 bases. With 0 bases clipped from V and 5 bases from J, the junction kept 6 bases outside the gene matches. CDR3 size: 16 residues. The germline gives CDR1 MNHNY, CDR2 SVGAGI (reference sequence). The CDR3 loop is CASSYSLAGARETQYF. CDR3 sequence (DNA): TGTGCCAGCAGTTACTCGCTAGCGGGAGCCCGGGAGACCCAGTACTTC.

The chain carries TRBV4-1 and TRBJ2-6; no reliable D call. Germline assignment: CDR1 MGHRA and CDR2 YSYEKL. The CDR3 covers 15 residues. V lost 4 bases to trimming and J lost 0 bases, with 7 bases between them. The CDR3 here is CASSPRFSGANVLTF. In DNA, the CDR3 is TGCGCCAGCAGCCCAAGGTTCTCTGGGGCCAACGTCCTGACTTTC.

This sequence joins TRBV18 and TRBJ2-3; D remains ambiguous. This CDR3 region has 14 residues. CDR1 and CDR2 (germline): KGHSH, LQKENI. The V end lost 6 bases, the J end lost 2 bases, and 12 bases lay between the germline ends. CDR3 in amino acids: CASSPAFFTDTQYF. In DNA form, the CDR3 reads TGTGCCAGCTCGCCCGCATTTTTCACAGATACGCAGTATTTT.

The chain uses TRBV7-9 and TRBJ2-7; possible D gene TRBD1, 6 bases. Deletions cut 3 bases from V and 5 bases from J, with 14 bases between. Germline values: CDR1 SEHNR, CDR2 FQNEAQ (reference sequence). CDR3 length: 14 residues. CDR3 in DNA: TGTGCCAGCAGCTTCCTACAGGGTGAAGACGAGCAGTACTTC. Translating gives CASSFLQGEDEQYF.

This chain links TRBV27 with TRBJ2-3, with D maybe TRBD2 (5 bases). The V end lost 6 bases, the J end lost 0 bases, and 13 bases lay between the germline ends. The germline CDR1 and CDR2 sequences are MNHEY and SMNVEV (reference sequence). The CDR3 runs to 15 residues. The CDR3 here is CASRSAVDSTDTQYF. The CDR3 DNA follows: TGTGCCAGCAGATCAGCGGTCGATAGCACAGATACGCAGTATTTT.

V usage is TRBV28 and J usage is TRBJ2-7, with D possibly being TRBD1 (5 bases). The CDR3 loop spans 15 amino acids. The germline gives CDR1 MDHEN, CDR2 SYDVKM. V was pared by 5 bases and J by 2 bases, with 16 bases between. This CDR3 is CASSVTGPKAYEQYF. The CDR3 DNA follows: TGTGCCAGCAGTGTCACAGGCCCCAAGGCCTACGAGCAGTACTTC.

This clone appeared a few times. The chain links TRBV7-3 to TRBJ2-7; D may be TRBD1 (6 bases). CDR3 length: 12 amino acids. V lost 2 bases to trimming and J lost 6 bases, with 8 bases between them. Germline V gives CDR1 SGHTA, CDR2 FQGTGA. Here the CDR3 DNA reads TGTGCCAGCAGCTTATCAGGGGTCGAGCAGTACTTC. As protein: CASSLSGVEQYF.

This clone was detected only a few times. The chain has TRBV18 and TRBJ2-2, with D hard to call. The CDR3 runs 13 residues. Per germline, CDR1 KGHSH and CDR2 LQKENI. V shed 6 bases and J shed 3 bases, with 8 bases lying between them. This CDR3 is CASSLKDTGELFF. The CDR3, as DNA: TGTGCCAGCTCCCTCAAGGACACCGGGGAGCTGTTTTTT.

The rearrangement joins TRBV27 to TRBJ2-6; D is unclear. Germline assignment: CDR1 MNHEY and CDR2 SMNVEV (reference sequence). Between the trimmed V and J ends, which lost 3 bases and 0 bases, there was a span of 12 bases. CDR3 size: 17 residues. DNA of the CDR3: TGTGCCAGCAGTTTCCGATATACCGTCTCTGGGGCCAACGTCCTGACTTTC. It yields the protein CASSFRYTVSGANVLTF.

This clone appeared a few times. This sequence joins TRBV19 and TRBJ1-2; a possible D gene is TRBD1 (6 bases). CDR1 and CDR2 from the germline V gene are LNHDA and SQIVND (reference sequence). This CDR3 region has 14 residues. The V end was cut by 9 bases, the J end by 10 bases, with 24 bases between. The CDR3 nucleotides read TGTGCCAGCCAATCAAAAGGACAGAATCCTTTCTACACCTTC. Encoded protein: CASQSKGQNPFYTF.

The chain employs TRBV6-1 and TRBJ2-3; 7 nucleotides match TRBD2. The CDR3 is 11 amino acids. Per germline, CDR1 MNHNS and CDR2 SASEGT. After removal of 5 bases from V and 10 bases from J, the junction contained 3 bases not matched to a gene. The CDR3 here is CASSKGRAQYF. The CDR3 nucleotides are TGTGCCAGCAGTAAGGGGAGGGCGCAGTATTTT.

This chain joins TRBV4-2 and TRBJ2-6; D unclear. Trimming cost V 4 bases and J 1 base, with 11 bases left between them. The CDR3 length is 16 residues. Germline CDR1 reads LGHNA; CDR2 reads YNFKEQ. The CDR3 bases are TGTGCCAGCAGCCGTATGAGAGGATCTGGGGCCAACGTCCTGACTTTC. Its translation: CASSRMRGSGANVLTF.

The chain joins TRBV28 to TRBJ1-2; D is uncertain. CDR1 and CDR2 from the germline V gene are MDHEN and SYDVKM. The CDR3 runs 15 residues. The V gene lost 3 bases and the J gene lost 4 bases, with 15 bases spanning the gap. This chain's CDR3 is CASSLGRWEVYGYTF. The CDR3 nucleotides are TGTGCCAGCAGTTTGGGCCGTTGGGAGGTCTATGGCTACACCTTC.